This T cell receptor beta chain was recorded in a study of cytomegalovirus exposure and HLA in healthy donors listed by TCRdb under 2017. Describing the broader study: According to an earlier analysis of 550 to 700 of the donors, 150 million to 200 million T cells yielded approximately 120 million unique TCR beta sequences and 276 Gb of sequence data. Using immunosequencing, the study profiled T cell repertoires from 550 to 750 subjects and related those repertoires to cytomegalovirus serostatus. Across roughly 420 genotyped donors of the cohort, an average of 235,054 unique TCR beta nucleotide sequences per donor were sequenced, and approximately 17% of those sequences were non-productive. To study patterns of TCR occurrence, a later analysis re-analyzed previously published TCR beta repertoires from several hundred donors and added high-resolution HLA genotyping. Genome-wide SNP genotypes for about 60% of the roughly 670 donors were used in a later genetic analysis, which treated that subset as a discovery cohort. An early release that covered about 640 HLA-typed donors contained around 300 gigabases of sequencing data and tens of millions of unique TCR sequences. Donor age, sex, ethnicity and CMV serostatus were compiled together with the repertoire data. The study was designed to test whether signatures of past pathogen exposure could be identified by cataloging public T cell receptors. An earlier analysis of roughly 600 of the donors used high-throughput TCR beta sequencing to judge whether each TCR beta V gene segment behaved as functional or pseudogenic. Of the 398 genotyped donors, approximately 80% fell in the genetic ancestry cluster associated with self-reported Caucasian donors. To predict cytomegalovirus infection status, the study combined high-throughput TCR immunosequencing, statistical association of individual TCRs with disease status, and machine learning. About 5 DR-DQ haplotypes were handled as single units for association and clustering, since linkage in the cohort was strong. The number of donors typed differed by locus, with 629-630 for A, B, C, DRB1 and DQB1, around 560 for DQA1, about 610 for DPA1, and 400 to 490 for DPB1. Class I and class II HLA loci were covered by the typing at four-digit resolution. Along with the approximately 600-subject first cohort, a separate validation cohort of around 120 different subjects was used. All discovery cohort repertoires had been generated using a single sequencing platform. Rather than using new phenotypic data, the later analysis identified candidate immune exposures from TCR beta sequences and from how often those sequences occurred across donors. Study-wide conclusions, independent of this receptor: In a later analysis, most CMV-associated TCR beta chains were found to appear HLA-restricted, with HLA associations seemingly driven largely by CMV exposure. Presence/absence analyses assumed roughly uniform sequencing depth across donors, an assumption that may not hold. According to the authors, the approach could potentially be generalized to other disease states and immunological phenotypes. In a later genetic analysis, a missense DCLRE1C variant was associated with V-gene and J-gene trimming of TCR beta chains, and the association was replicated in an independent cohort. Because some donors lacked HLA typing at each locus, the association tests relied only on the typed subset. In an earlier analysis of some 500 of the donors, most TCR beta V segments appeared in productive rearrangements about 87% or about 30% of the time, broadly matching IMGT annotations. According to a later analysis, parvovirus B19, influenza, CMV and Epstein-Barr virus appeared linked to several top co-occurrence clusters. Linkage disequilibrium might explain the correlated functional status among segregating V segments, but an unknown experimental factor could not be ruled out. Because the 87-base-pair reads could not distinguish some IMGT-functional V segments, including TRBV6-2 and TRBV6-3, those segments were excluded. Cytomegalovirus status was reported to be diagnosed by the classifier with high specificity and sensitivity in both the original and validation cohorts. Assigning TCR associations to individual alleles was difficult when HLA alleles, especially DR and DQ, strongly co-occurred. Specific HLA alleles were associated with 18,000 or so TCR beta sequences at a false discovery rate of 0.05 in a later analysis. In a later analysis, HLA-associated TCR beta chains showed more clonal expansion and lower generation probabilities than non-associated chains that were equally common. In a later genetic analysis, fewer N-insertions in productive TCRs were reported among donors in an Asian-associated ancestry cluster than the approximately 630-donor mean. A later analysis found that TCR association rates varied across HLA loci, with DRB1 alleles showing the most associated TCRs and HLA-C alleles the fewest. In this cohort, only TCR beta chains were sequenced, and detectable features were limited by the absence of alpha or paired-chain data. CMV serostatus was the only immune exposure information available for the cohort. A further reported finding was that TCR beta sequences accurately predicted the HLA-A and HLA-B alleles for most subjects in the first cohort. The earlier analysis of around 600 of the donors excluded roughly 16 rarely observed V segments, including chromosome 9 orphons, because counts were too low. The study listed 150 to 200 TCR beta chains as associated with cytomegalovirus. A group of highly shared sequence variants was considered likely to be a technical artifact of the sequencing pipeline. Across donors, most TCR sequences were observed very rarely, whereas some public TCRs were present in many individuals. In vitro tests confirmed that a few of the cytomegalovirus-associated TCR beta chains recognize cytomegalovirus antigens.

The cohort was made up of around 720 healthy bone marrow donors. All cohort members were sampled while nominally healthy, although unrecorded immune exposures were likely present. The donor was CMV seropositive and belonged to the group of around 300 seropositive cohort members. A peripheral blood sample was collected from each donor, and TCR beta sequencing was performed on peripheral blood mononuclear cells. The Qiagen DNeasy Blood Extraction Kit was used to extract genomic DNA from the blood cell samples. Note on this clone: Its antigen is currently not known. One base away there is no much larger clone; base qualities are not given.

Germline trimming amounts to 6 bases on V and 0 bases on J, with 12 as the count of junction bases outside the gene matches. Reading the germline V gene gives CDR1 KGHSH and CDR2 LQKENI. The CDR3, cysteine through phenylalanine, is 17 amino acids long. Only CDR3 DNA is held: 51 bases, read in frame from base 1. The library was generated by the immunoSEQ multiplex PCR assay. A mixture of 60 forward primers for TCR Vbeta segments and 13 reverse primers for TCR Jbeta segments was used in the multiplex PCR. The CDR3 region of rearranged TCR beta genes was amplified from genomic DNA by a multiplex PCR assay. Amplified TCR beta libraries were sequenced as 87-base-pair reads on the Illumina HiSeq System. Under the source paper's analysis protocol: Across the roughly 700 repertoires, a later analysis counted some 81 million unique TCR beta chains, about 10 million of which were shared by at least two donors. Raw reads were error-corrected and collapsed into unique sequences with a nearest-neighbor algorithm that merged closely related sequences to remove PCR and sequencing errors. To assign V, D and J gene segments, CDR3 sequences were aligned to IMGT reference sequences. For a sequence to be retained, a match of at least six nucleotides to both a V gene segment and a J gene segment was required. Rearrangements were classified as productive when the CDR3 lacked stop codons and remained in frame with V and J, and all other rearrangements were classified as non-productive. Following IMGT convention, CDR3 was defined as the stretch from the second conserved V-encoded cysteine to the conserved J-encoded phenylalanine. Sequences without an unambiguous match to a single V gene segment were excluded from the earlier analysis of 450 to 650 of the donors. An earlier analysis of fewer than 750 of the donors classified V segments as functional when productive rearrangements were above 56.7% and as segregating when the standard deviation between donors was above 5%. To diagnose cytomegalovirus status from the catalog of TCR beta chain sequences, a statistical classification framework was built. V and J gene assignment, in a later analysis, came from comparing TCR nucleotide sequences with IMGT/GENE-DB human TR gene sequences. Using the TCRdist pipeline, a later analysis assigned CDR3 sequences along with most-parsimonious VDJ recombination scenarios. A later analysis defined each TCR beta chain by its CDR3 amino acid sequence plus V-gene family, and excluded reads lacking a unique V-gene family. In a later analysis, fewer than 600 highly shared, low-generation-probability nucleotide sequences were removed to address suspected cross-contamination and a sequencing artifact. In a later analysis, a clonal expansion index was calculated for each public chain from normalized within-repertoire ranks of inferred template counts. In a later analysis, generation probabilities were computed with a VDJ recombination model fitted to out-of-frame rearrangements, and the resulting probabilities were checked against IGoR. In a later analysis, TCR-TCR, TCR-HLA and TCR-CMV co-occurrence was scored with hypergeometric tests, and a repertoire-size bias correction was applied to TCR pairs. A later analysis estimated false discovery rates by permuting HLA or CMV assignments 20 times. In a later analysis, co-occurring TCRs were grouped using DBSCAN, and TCRdist sequence similarity was added for clustering within HLA-allele-positive subsets. Repertoires with fewer than 30,000 or more than 120,000 public chains were left out of co-occurrence clustering, as were five repertoires with anomalous nucleotide sharing. TCRdb took this table from immuneACCESS and kept in-frame rearrangements with V and J called. Such tables lack part of the clones; where checked against another copy, unresolved V genes explain under half of the gap, and the rest is unexplained. That table gives V, J and clone size, and the DNA gave D and trimming. This sample comprises under 150,000 clones, 75% to 90% of them detected only once. Of the sample, 5.5% to 7% falls within the top ten clones.

The sequenced sample was PBMCs. This receptor was identified in a woman aged 40-49 years in good health and CMV-seropositive. The sequence is built from TRBV18 and TRBJ2-7; 9 middle bases align to TRBD2. For the CDR3, the sequence is CASSSFTAGGPSYEQYF. The sequenced DNA is TGTGCCAGCTCCTCATTCACAGCGGGGGGCCCCTCCTACGAGCAGTACTTC.